One sample yielded the 11 T cell receptor beta chains listed below, sequenced in a study of blood T cell repertoires in COVID-19. TCRdb's copy holds only in-frame clones and misses some; the assay was immunoSEQ multiplex PCR. The sample shows some 200,000 clones, around 87% of them seen only once. Sequenced material: peripheral blood. The receptors derive from a woman between 18 and 29 years old who had recovered from COVID-19.

This chain uses TRBV6-4 with TRBJ1-2, with D possibly being TRBD1 (6 bases). The V end lost 9 bases, the J end lost 6 bases, and 20 bases lay between the germline ends. Germline CDR1 and CDR2: MRHNA and SNTAGT. The CDR3 is made up of 14 amino acids. CDR3 nucleotide sequence: TGTGCCAGAACCTGTCCCGGGACACAGGATGGCTACACCTTC. Its protein product is CARTCPGTQDGYTF.

The V and J genes are TRBV7-9 and TRBJ2-5; 9 bases map to TRBD2. CDR1 SEHNR and CDR2 FQNEAQ come from the germline V gene (reference sequence). The CDR3 covers 17 residues. The junction had 5 bases not matched to a gene; V was cut back by 0 bases and J by 0 bases. In DNA, the CDR3 is TGTGCCAGCAGCTTAGCGGCGGCTAGCGGGGACCAAGAGACCCAGTACTTC. Its translation: CASSLAAASGDQETQYF.

V is TRBV7-9 and J is TRBJ1-1, with D possibly matching TRBD1 (5 bases). Germline V gene data show CDR1 as SEHNR and CDR2 as FQNEAQ (reference sequence). The CDR3 sequence is 14 residues long. Trimming removed 2 bases from V and 4 bases from J, with 11 bases in between. CDR3 amino acids: CASSLMGGGTEAFF. The CDR3 DNA reads as TGTGCCAGCAGCTTAATGGGGGGAGGCACTGAAGCTTTCTTT.

J is TRBJ2-1 and V is TRBV7-3; 8 nucleotides line up with TRBD1. This CDR3 comprises 16 residues. Trimming at V came to 1 base and at J to 7 bases, leaving 9 bases not matched to a gene. In germline, CDR1 is SGHTA, CDR2 FQGTGA. The CDR3 sequence: CASSLKPQGARNEQFF. CDR3 DNA: TGTGCCAGCAGCTTAAAACCGCAGGGGGCACGGAATGAGCAGTTCTTC.

The V call is TRBV5-5, the J call TRBJ2-7; 9 nucleotides line up with TRBD2. Germline lookup yields CDR1 SGHKS and CDR2 YYEKEE (reference sequence). The CDR3 consists of 15 residues. J was trimmed by 3 bases and V by 1 base; bases with no gene match: 5. The CDR3 is CASSLRLAGFYEQYV. DNA of the CDR3: TGTGCCAGCAGCTTGAGGCTAGCGGGATTCTACGAGCAGTACGTC.

The chain uses TRBV7-3 and TRBJ1-1; maybe TRBD1 (5 bases). V was pared by 3 bases and J by 0 bases, with 11 bases between. Germline CDR1 is SGHTA and CDR2 is FQGTGA. This CDR3 region has 15 residues. The CDR3 DNA reads TGTGCCAGCAGCTTGAACCCAGGGATGAACACTGAAGCTTTCTTT. It encodes CASSLNPGMNTEAFF.

The J gene is TRBJ2-5, the V gene TRBV10-3, with 13 bases fitting TRBD2. This CDR3 spans 18 amino acids. V shed 3 bases, J shed 4 bases, and the junction held 11 bases outside the gene matches. CDR1 ENHRY and CDR2 SYGVKD come from the germline V gene. CDR3 in DNA: TGTGCCATCAGTGAAACCGGACTAGCGGGGGTTAAGGGAGAGACCCAGTACTTC. This encodes CAISETGLAGVKGETQYF.

This sequence joins TRBV6-4 and TRBJ1-2; tentatively, D is TRBD1 (5 bases). CDR3 size: 14 residues. V dropped 0 bases and J dropped 7 bases, with 12 bases sitting between them. Germline V lookup: CDR1 MRHNA, CDR2 SNTAGT. Written as DNA, the CDR3 is TGTGCCAGCAGTGACTCGAAGGGCGGGGGTGGCTACACCTTC. This translates into CASSDSKGGGGYTF.

The V call is TRBV3-1 (or the pseudogene TRBV3-2), the J call TRBJ2-7; 8 bases fit TRBD2. The CDR3 extends over 12 amino acids. Trimming took 5 bases from V and 12 from J; bases not matched to a gene: 9. Germline CDR1 is LGHDT and CDR2 is YNNKEL (reference sequence). Written as DNA, the CDR3 is TGTGCCAGCAGCTATACCGGGGGGGAGTGGTACTTC. Translation: CASSYTGGEWYF.

The rearrangement uses TRBV3-1 (or the pseudogene TRBV3-2) and TRBJ2-1; unclear D gene. V was pared by 2 bases and J by 4 bases, with 6 bases between. This CDR3 comprises 13 residues. Germline V gene data show CDR1 as LGHDT and CDR2 as YNNKEL (reference sequence). CDR3 bases: TGTGCCAGCAGCCAATCTGAGTACAATGAGCAGTTCTTC. It is translated as CASSQSEYNEQFF.

This rearrangement joins TRBV30 to TRBJ2-5; D ambiguous. V lost 1 base, J lost 1 base, and 7 bases lay in between. The germline V gene encodes CDR1 GTSNPN and CDR2 SVGIG (reference sequence). CDR3 size: 13 residues. The CDR3 DNA follows: TGTGCCTGGAGTGGGTCTAGCCAAGAGACCCAGTACTTC. Protein sequence: CAWSGSSQETQYF.